Below are 5 T cell receptor beta chains sequenced from a single sample in a study of CD8+ T cells in alopecia areata. Described treatment: oral pan-JAK inhibitor, 5-10 mg twice daily. RNA extraction was followed by reverse transcription into cDNA, which acted as the sequencing template. Measured with immunoSEQ multiplex PCR; TCRdb has only the in-frame clones, and not every one. The table lists around 100,000 clones, 85% to 90% of them singletons. Sequenced material: CD8+ T cells sorted from blood, taken at roughly week 30, from a patient treated with tofacitinib. Receptors originate from a human donor with alopecia areata.

The rearrangement uses TRBV5-1 and TRBJ2-1; TRBD2 aligns across 8 bases. The CDR3 has 15 residues. The junction had 6 bases not matched to a gene; V was cut back by 0 bases and J by 7 bases. Per germline, CDR1 SGHRS and CDR2 YFSETQ. CDR3 in amino acids: CASSLAGGALNEQFF. The CDR3 bases are TGCGCCAGCAGCTTGGCCGGGGGGGCCTTGAATGAGCAGTTCTTC.

The chain combines TRBV30 with TRBJ2-1; D is undetermined. Germline V gene lookup returns CDR1 GTSNPN and CDR2 SVGIG (reference sequence). The CDR3 spans 13 residues. Trimming took 4 bases from V and 2 from J, leaving 9 bases between them. The CDR3 reads CAWTLYPYNEQFF. The CDR3 DNA is TGTGCCTGGACCCTCTACCCCTACAATGAGCAGTTCTTC. The entire variable domain, with the rest obtained from reference TRBV30 and TRBJ2-1, is as follows: SQTIHQWPATLVQPVGSPLSLECTVEGTSNPNLYWYRQAAGRGLQLLFYSVGIGQISSEVPQNLSASRPQDRQFILSSKKLLLSDSGFYLCAWTLYPYNEQFFGPGTRLTVL.

This clone came up once. The chain recombines TRBV27 with TRBJ1-2, with D possibly being TRBD1 (6 bases). The CDR3 length is 14 residues. The V end lost 10 bases, the J end lost 3 bases, and 18 bases lay between the germline ends. Germline V gene sequence: CDR1 MNHEY, CDR2 SMNVEV (reference sequence). CDR3 sequence reads: CATGGGLTDYGYTF. The CDR3 nucleotides are TGTGCCACCGGCGGGGGGCTAACAGACTATGGCTACACCTTC.

The genes are TRBV16 and TRBJ1-5; tentative D call: TRBD1 (5 bases). Germline V gene data show CDR1 as KGHSY and CDR2 as FQNENV. The germline V and J ends were trimmed by 1 base and 2 bases, with 15 bases remaining between them. There are 17 residues in the CDR3. In nucleotides, the CDR3 is TGTGCCAGCAGCCAATTCCCTTCGACAGCAGGCAATCAGCCCCAGCATTTT. Translated, it gives CASSQFPSTAGNQPQHF.

This rearrangement joins TRBV30 to TRBJ2-7; TRBD1 might be the D (6 bases). In germline, CDR1 is GTSNPN, CDR2 SVGIG (reference sequence). The V and J ends lost 3 bases and 4 bases respectively, with 10 bases between them. This CDR3 is built from 12 residues. In DNA form, the CDR3 reads TGTGCCTGGAGCCAAGACAGGTACGAGCAGTACTTC. It translates to CAWSQDRYEQYF.